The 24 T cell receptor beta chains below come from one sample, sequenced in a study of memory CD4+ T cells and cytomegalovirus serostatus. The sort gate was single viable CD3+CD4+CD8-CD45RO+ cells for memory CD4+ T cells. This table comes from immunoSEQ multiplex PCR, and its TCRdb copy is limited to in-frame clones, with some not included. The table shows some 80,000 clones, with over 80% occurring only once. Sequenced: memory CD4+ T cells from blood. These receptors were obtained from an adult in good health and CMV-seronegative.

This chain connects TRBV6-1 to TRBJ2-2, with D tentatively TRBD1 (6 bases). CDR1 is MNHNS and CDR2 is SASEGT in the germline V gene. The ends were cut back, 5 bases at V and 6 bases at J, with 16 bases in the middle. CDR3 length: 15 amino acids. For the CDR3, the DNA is TGTGCCAGCAGTATCGGGACAATTCTTGCCGGGGAGCTGTTTTTT. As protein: CASSIGTILAGELFF.

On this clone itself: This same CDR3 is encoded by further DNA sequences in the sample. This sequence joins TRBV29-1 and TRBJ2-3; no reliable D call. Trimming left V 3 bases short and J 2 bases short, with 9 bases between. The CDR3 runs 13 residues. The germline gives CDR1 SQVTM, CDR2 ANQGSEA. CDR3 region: CSVEGQHTDTQYF. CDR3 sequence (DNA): TGCAGCGTTGAGGGCCAGCACACAGATACGCAGTATTTT.

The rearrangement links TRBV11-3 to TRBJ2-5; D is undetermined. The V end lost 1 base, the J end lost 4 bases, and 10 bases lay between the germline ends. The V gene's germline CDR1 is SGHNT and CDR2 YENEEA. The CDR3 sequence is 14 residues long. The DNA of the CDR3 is TGTGCCAGCAGCTTAGGGAGCGCCCGAGAGACCCAGTACTTC. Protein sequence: CASSLGSARETQYF.

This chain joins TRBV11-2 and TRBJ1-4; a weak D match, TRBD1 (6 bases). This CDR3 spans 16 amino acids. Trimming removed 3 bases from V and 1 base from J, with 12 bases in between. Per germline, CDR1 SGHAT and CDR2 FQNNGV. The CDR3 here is CASSLGRGLTNEKLFF. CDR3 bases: TGTGCCAGCAGCTTGGGCAGGGGATTAACTAATGAAAAACTGTTTTTT.

CDR3: CATSRDVGEQFF. The CDR3 region has the DNA TGTGCCACCAGCAGAGATGTCGGAGAGCAGTTCTTC. V is TRBV15 and J is TRBJ2-1, with D hard to call. The CDR3 totals 12 residues. The ends were cut back, 0 bases at V and 10 bases at J, with 7 bases in the middle. Germline values: CDR1 LNHNV, CDR2 YYDKDF (reference sequence).

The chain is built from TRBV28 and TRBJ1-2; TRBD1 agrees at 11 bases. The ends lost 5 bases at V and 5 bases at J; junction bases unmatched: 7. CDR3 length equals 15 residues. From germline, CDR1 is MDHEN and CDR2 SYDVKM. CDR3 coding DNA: TGTGCCAGCAGTGGGACAGGGGGACTGGTATATGGCTACACCTTC. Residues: CASSGTGGLVYGYTF.

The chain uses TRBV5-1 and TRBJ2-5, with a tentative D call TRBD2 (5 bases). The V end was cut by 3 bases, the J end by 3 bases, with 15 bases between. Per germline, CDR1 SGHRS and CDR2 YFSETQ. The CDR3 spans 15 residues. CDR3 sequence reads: CASSSLPGSKETQYF. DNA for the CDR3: TGCGCCAGCAGCTCACTCCCGGGATCAAAAGAGACCCAGTACTTC.

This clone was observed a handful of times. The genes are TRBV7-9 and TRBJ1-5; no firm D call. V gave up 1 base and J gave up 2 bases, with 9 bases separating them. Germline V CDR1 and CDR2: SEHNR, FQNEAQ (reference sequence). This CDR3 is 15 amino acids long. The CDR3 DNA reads TGTGCCAGCAGCTTAGGATCAATGGGCAATCAGCCCCAGCATTTT. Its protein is CASSLGSMGNQPQHF.

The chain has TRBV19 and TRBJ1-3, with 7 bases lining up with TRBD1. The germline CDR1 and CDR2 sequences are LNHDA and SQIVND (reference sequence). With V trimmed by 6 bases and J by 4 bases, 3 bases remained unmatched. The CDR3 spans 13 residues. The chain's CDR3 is CASRPGQGNTIYF. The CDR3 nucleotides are TGTGCCAGTAGGCCGGGACAGGGAAACACCATATATTTT.

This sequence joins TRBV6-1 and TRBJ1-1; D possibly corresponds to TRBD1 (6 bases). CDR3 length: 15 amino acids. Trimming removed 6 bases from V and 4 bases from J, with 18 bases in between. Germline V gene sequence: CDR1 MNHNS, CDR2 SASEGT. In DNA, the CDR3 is TGTGCCAGCAGGGATCAAGGGGGGATCTTCACTGAAGCTTTCTTT. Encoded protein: CASRDQGGIFTEAFF.

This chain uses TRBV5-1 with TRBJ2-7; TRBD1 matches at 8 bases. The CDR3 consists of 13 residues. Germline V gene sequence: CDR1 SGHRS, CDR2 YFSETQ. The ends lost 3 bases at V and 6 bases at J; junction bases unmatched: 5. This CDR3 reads CASSSRTGPEQYF. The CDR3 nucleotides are TGCGCCAGCAGCTCACGGACAGGGCCCGAGCAGTACTTC.

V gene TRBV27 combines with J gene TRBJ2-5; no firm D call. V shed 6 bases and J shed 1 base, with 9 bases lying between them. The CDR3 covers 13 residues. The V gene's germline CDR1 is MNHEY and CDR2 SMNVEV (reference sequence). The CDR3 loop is CASSVSFQETQYF. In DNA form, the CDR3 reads TGTGCCAGCAGCGTCAGCTTCCAAGAGACCCAGTACTTC.

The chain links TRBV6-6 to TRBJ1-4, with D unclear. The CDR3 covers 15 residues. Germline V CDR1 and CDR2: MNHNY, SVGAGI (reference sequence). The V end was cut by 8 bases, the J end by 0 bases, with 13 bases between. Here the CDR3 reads CASGSSSATNEKLFF. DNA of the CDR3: TGTGCCAGCGGCAGTAGCTCGGCAACTAATGAAAAACTGTTTTTT.

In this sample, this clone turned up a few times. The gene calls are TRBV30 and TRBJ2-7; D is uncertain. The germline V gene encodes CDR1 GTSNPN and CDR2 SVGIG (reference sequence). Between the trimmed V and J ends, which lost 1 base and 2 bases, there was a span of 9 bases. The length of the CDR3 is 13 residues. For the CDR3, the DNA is TGTGCCTGGAGTGGTGGGAATGCCTACGAGCAGTACTTC. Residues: CAWSGGNAYEQYF.

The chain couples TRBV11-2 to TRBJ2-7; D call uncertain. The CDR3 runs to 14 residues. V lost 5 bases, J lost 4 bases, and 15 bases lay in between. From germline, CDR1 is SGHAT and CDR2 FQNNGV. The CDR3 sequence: CASSPIQRLYEQYF. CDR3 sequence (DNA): TGTGCCAGCAGCCCTATTCAAAGGTTGTACGAGCAGTACTTC. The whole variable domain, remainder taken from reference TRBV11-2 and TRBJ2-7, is EAGVAQSPRYKIIEKRQSVAFWCNPISGHATLYWYQQILGQGPKLLIQFQNNGVVDDSQLPKDRFSAERLKGVDSTLKIQPAKLEDSAVYLCASSPIQRLYEQYFGPGTRLTVT.

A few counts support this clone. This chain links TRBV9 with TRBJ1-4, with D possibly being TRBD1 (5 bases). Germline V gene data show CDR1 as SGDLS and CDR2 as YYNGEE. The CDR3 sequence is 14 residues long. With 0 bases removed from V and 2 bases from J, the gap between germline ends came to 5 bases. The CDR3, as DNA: TGTGCCAGCAGCGTAGGGGGCACTAATGAAAAACTGTTTTTT. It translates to CASSVGGTNEKLFF.

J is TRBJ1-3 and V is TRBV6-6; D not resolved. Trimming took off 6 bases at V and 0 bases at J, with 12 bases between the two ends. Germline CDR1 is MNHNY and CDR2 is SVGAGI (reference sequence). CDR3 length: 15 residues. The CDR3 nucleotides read TGTGCCAGCAGCGCCGTAACGAGCTCTGGAAACACCATATATTTT. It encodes CASSAVTSSGNTIYF.

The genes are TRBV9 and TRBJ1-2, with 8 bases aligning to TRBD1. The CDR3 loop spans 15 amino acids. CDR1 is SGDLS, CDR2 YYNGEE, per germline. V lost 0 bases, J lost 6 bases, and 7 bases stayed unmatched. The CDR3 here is CASSVAAGGADGYTF. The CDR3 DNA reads TGTGCCAGCAGCGTAGCGGCAGGGGGCGCGGATGGCTACACCTTC.

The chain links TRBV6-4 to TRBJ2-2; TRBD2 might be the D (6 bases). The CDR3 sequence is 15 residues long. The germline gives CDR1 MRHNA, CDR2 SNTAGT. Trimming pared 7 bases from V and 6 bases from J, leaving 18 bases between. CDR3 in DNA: TGTGCCAGCAAAGTTCATCCGGGACTCGCCGGGGAGCTGTTTTTT. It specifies CASKVHPGLAGELFF.

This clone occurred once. The CDR3 DNA is TGTGCCAGCAGCTTAGTAGGGAATCAGGGCACTGAAGCTTTCTTT. This encodes CASSLVGNQGTEAFF. The chain couples TRBV7-2 to TRBJ1-1; tentatively, D is TRBD1 (5 bases). The germline gives CDR1 SGHTA, CDR2 FQGNSA. Trimming left V 1 base short and J 4 bases short, with 13 bases between. The CDR3 totals 15 residues.

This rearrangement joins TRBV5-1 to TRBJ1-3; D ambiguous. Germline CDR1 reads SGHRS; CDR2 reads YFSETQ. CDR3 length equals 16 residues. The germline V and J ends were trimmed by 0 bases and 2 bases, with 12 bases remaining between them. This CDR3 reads CASSLGLGLAGNTIYF. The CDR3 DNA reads TGCGCCAGCAGCTTGGGGCTCGGCTTGGCTGGAAACACCATATATTTT.

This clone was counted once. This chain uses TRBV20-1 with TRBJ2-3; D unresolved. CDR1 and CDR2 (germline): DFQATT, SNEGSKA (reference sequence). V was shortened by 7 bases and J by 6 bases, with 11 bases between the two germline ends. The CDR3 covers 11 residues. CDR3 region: CSGRVWDTQYF. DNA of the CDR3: TGCAGTGGCAGAGTCTGGGATACGCAGTATTTT.

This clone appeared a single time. The CDR3 nucleotides read TGTGCCAGTAGCCCCCCCCGGGGGGAAGCTTTCTTT. Amino acid sequence: CASSPPRGEAFF. This chain joins TRBV19 and TRBJ1-1; a possible D gene is TRBD1 (5 bases). Trimming removed 6 bases at V and 8 bases at J, with 13 bases between. CDR3 length equals 12 residues. The germline CDR1 and CDR2 sequences are LNHDA and SQIVND (reference sequence).

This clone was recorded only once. The CDR3 coding sequence is TGTGCCAGTAGTTATCAGCGGGGGGGCGTCAACAATGAGCAGTTCTTC. Protein sequence: CASSYQRGGVNNEQFF. The chain links TRBV19 to TRBJ2-1, with TRBD2 identical over 10 bases. Germline V gives CDR1 LNHDA, CDR2 SQIVND (reference sequence). The V segment lost 5 bases and the J segment 5 bases; nucleotides outside the gene matches: 9. CDR3 length: 16 amino acids.